This is a list of T cell receptor beta chains from one sample in a study of breast tumors, draining lymph nodes, adjacent tissues. TCRdb processed the multiplex PCR reads anew with MiXCR; each CDR3 protein has one entry. The sample has around 100,000 distinct CDR3 sequences, 21% seen once. Sequenced sample: axillary lymph node tissue. The receptors derive from a female donor with breast cancer. Some clones in this sample may be carry-over from other donors' samples. Each CDR3 is given with its conserved first and last residue. D genes are given only for firm matches. Only part of the rows carry a size: once, few, many, or a class if the clone is expanded.

CDR3,DNA,V,D,J,size
CASRRDRGAGQPQHF,TGTGCCAGCAGAAGGGACAGGGGAGCGGGGCAGCCCCAGCATTTT,TRBV6-6,TRBD1,TRBJ1-5,many
CAISPKMDGTGNTEAFF,TGTGCCATCAGCCCGAAAATGGATGGGACGGGGAACACTGAAGCTTTCTTT,TRBV10-3,NA,TRBJ1-1,NA
CASETGTGVNEQFF,TGCGCCAGCGAAACCGGGACAGGGGTGAATGAGCAGTTCTTC,TRBV5-1,TRBD1,TRBJ2-1,many
CASSYPGHPEQFF,TGTGCCAGCAGTTACCCGGGACACCCTGAGCAGTTCTTC,TRBV9,NA,TRBJ2-1,many
CASAWGDVAGELFF,TGTGCTAGTGCCTGGGGGGATGTGGCCGGGGAGCTGTTTTTT,TRBV12-5,NA,TRBJ2-2,few
CASSQEAGVYYEQYF,TGCGCCAGCAGCCAAGAGGCTGGCGTCTACTACGAGCAGTACTTC,TRBV4-1,NA,TRBJ2-7,many
CSAYLRDKQFF,TGCAGCGCATACCTCCGGGACAAACAGTTCTTC,TRBV29-1,NA,TRBJ2-1,many
CASILGGADTQYF,TGTGCCAGCATCCTCGGCGGGGCAGATACGCAGTATTTT,TRBV5-8,NA,TRBJ2-3,many
CSARDTRHYNEQFF,TGCAGTGCGAGGGACACGAGACACTACAATGAGCAGTTCTTC,TRBV20-1,NA,TRBJ2-1,many
CSARDRGRNYGYTF,TGCAGTGCCCGGGACAGGGGCCGAAACTATGGCTACACCTTC,TRBV20-1,TRBD1,TRBJ1-2,many
CASSSSPNVPQYF,TGTGCCAGCTCCTCCTCCCCCAATGTGCCCCAGTACTTC,TRBV5-5,NA,TRBJ2-5,many